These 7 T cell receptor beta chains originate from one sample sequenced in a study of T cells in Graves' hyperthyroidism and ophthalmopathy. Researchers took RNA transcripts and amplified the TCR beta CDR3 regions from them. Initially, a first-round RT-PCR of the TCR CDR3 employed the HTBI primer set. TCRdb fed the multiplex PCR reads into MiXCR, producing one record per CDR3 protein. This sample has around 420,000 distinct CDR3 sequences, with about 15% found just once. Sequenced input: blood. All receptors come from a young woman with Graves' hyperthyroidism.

This CDR3 is CASSQGDRVFGTEAFF. The CDR3 coding sequence is TGCGCCAGCAGCCAAGGGGACAGGGTTTTTGGAACTGAAGCTTTCTTT. The chain is built from TRBV4-1 and TRBJ1-1; the match to TRBD1 covers 9 bases. CDR1 and CDR2 from the germline V gene are MGHRA and YSYEKL. Losses at the gene ends were 1 base for V and 5 bases for J; bases not matched to a gene: 8. The length of the CDR3 is 16 residues.

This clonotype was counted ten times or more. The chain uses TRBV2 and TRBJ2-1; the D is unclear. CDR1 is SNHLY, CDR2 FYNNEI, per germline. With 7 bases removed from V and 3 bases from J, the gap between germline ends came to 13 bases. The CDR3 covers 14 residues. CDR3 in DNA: TGTGCCAGCAACCACCGATCGAACTACAATGAGCAGTTCTTC. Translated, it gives CASNHRSNYNEQFF.

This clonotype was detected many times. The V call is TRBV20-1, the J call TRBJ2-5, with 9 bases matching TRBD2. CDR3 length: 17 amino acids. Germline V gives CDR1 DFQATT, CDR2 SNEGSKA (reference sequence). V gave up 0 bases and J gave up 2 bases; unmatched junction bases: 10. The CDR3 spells CSARDPPSGDPQETQYF. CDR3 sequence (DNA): TGCAGTGCTAGAGATCCGCCTAGCGGGGACCCTCAAGAGACCCAGTACTTC.

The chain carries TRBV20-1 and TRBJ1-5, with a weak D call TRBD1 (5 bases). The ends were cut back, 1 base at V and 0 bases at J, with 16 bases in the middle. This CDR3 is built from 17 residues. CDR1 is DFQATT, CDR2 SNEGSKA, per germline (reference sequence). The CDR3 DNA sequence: TGCAGTGCTAGAGTTTCTGACAGAATATATAGCAATCAGCCCCAGCATTTT. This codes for CSARVSDRIYSNQPQHF.

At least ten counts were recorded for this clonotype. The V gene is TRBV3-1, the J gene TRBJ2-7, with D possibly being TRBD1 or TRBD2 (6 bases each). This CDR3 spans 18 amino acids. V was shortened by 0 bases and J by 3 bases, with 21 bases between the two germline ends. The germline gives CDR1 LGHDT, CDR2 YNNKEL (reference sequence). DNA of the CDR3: TGTGCCAGCAGCCAAGAGCTGGCGCTTAAGGGGGGTGACTACGAGCAGTACTTC. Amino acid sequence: CASSQELALKGGDYEQYF.

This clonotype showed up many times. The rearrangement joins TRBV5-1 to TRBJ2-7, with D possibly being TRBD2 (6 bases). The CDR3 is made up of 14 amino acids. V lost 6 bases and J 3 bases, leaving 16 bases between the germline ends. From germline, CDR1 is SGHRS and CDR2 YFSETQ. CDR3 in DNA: TGCGCCAGCATGAGGGAGGCGCTGGACTACGAGCAGTACTTC. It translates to CASMREALDYEQYF.

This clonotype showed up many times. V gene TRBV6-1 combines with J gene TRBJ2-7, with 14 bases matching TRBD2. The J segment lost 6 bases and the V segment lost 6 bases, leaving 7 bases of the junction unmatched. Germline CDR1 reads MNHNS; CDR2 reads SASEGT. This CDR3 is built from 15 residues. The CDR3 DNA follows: TGTGCCAGCAGCGGGACTAGCGGGAGTACGCGCGAGCAGTACTTC. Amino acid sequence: CASSGTSGSTREQYF.